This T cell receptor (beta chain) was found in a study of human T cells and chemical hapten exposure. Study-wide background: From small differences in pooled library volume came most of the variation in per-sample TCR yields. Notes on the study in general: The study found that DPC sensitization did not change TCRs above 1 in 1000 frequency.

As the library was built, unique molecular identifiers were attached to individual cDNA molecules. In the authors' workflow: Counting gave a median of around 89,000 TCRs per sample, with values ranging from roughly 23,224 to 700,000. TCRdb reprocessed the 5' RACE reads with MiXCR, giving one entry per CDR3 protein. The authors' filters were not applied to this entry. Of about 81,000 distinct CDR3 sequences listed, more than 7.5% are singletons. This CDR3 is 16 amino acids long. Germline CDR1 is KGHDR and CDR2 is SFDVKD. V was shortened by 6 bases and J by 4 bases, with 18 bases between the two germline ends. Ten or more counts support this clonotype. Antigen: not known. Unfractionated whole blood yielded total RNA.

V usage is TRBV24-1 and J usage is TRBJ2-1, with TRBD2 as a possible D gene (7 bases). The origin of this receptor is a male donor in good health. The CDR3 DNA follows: TGTGCCACCAGTAGGGGGGAGGGCCCTCTTTACAATGAGCAGTTCTTC. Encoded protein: CATSRGEGPLYNEQFF.